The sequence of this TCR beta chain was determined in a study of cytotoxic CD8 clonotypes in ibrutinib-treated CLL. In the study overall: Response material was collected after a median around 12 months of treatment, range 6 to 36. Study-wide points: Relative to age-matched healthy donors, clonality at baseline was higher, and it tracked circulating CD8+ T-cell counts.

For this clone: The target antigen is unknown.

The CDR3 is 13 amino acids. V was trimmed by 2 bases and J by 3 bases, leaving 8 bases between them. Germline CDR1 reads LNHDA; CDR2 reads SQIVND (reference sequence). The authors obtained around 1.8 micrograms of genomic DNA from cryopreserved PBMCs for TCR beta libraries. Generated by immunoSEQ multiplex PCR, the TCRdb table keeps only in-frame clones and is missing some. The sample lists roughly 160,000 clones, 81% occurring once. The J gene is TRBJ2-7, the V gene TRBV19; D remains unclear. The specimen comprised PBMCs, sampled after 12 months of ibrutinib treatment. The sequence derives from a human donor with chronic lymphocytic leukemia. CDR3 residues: CASSISGSYEQYF. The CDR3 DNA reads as TGTGCCAGTAGTATAAGTGGCAGCTACGAGCAGTACTTC.